This T cell receptor (beta chain) comes out of a study of T cell repertoires in cytomegalovirus infection. In the study overall: Recently described HLA-C-restricted plus well-studied HLA-B-restricted CMV epitopes were used. A matching HLA type, together with CMV infection, was signaled by public TCR beta signatures. Broader study findings: HLA-C-restricted CMV-specific TCR beta clonotypes prevailed in the ex vivo response.

TCRdb re-called the reads through MiXCR, storing one row per CDR3 protein. The sample includes about a million distinct CDR3 sequences, roughly 30% of them seen just once. Note on this clonotype: Its antigen is currently unknown. One junction end does not reproduce the germline sequence, and a read error may be involved.

The CDR3 runs 17 residues. Per germline, CDR1 SQVTM and CDR2 ANQGSEA. The chain couples TRBV29-1 to TRBJ2-3, with TRBD2 as a possible D gene (6 bases). This receptor was taken from a human donor in good health (CMV status not recorded). Some clones in this sample may be carry-over from other donors' samples. This specimen was cultured CD8+ T cells from PBMCs, taken from culture after CMV antigen stimulation. CDR3 sequence reads: CSVEGGTAGGLTATQYF. CDR3 bases: TGCAGCGTTGAGGGGGGAACGGCTGGGGGTCTGACAGCTACGCAGTATTTT.